The 17 T cell receptor beta chains listed next were all sequenced from one sample in a study of regulatory T cells in long-lasting Graves disease (dated by TCRdb to the early 2020s). The sample's time point, from its label and the paper: newly diagnosed GD, antithyroid drugs for less than 3 months. RNA was extracted from PBMCs in TRIzol for both TCR sequencing and RNA sequencing. Library prep was done by multiplex PCR. This sample was sequenced with an Illumina HiSeq 4000. iRepertoire HTBI primers and Arm-PCR amplification of CDR3 regions were used to construct TCR beta libraries. The public sequencing data were trimmed at Q25 with fastp and processed into clonotypes with MiXCR by TCRdb, which kept only in-frame beta chains. All rows with the same CDR3 protein become a single entry with the most common DNA and genes. Counted in this sample were roughly 430,000 distinct CDR3 sequences; over 15% of them appeared once. Approximately 12% of the sample is taken by the ten largest.

These data were also reused for a study on T cells in Graves' hyperthyroidism and ophthalmopathy.

This material consisted of peripheral blood mononuclear cells (PBMCs), taken at new diagnosis, from a patient treated with antithyroid drugs. The receptors stem from a woman aged 25 to 45 with Graves disease. Donor details come from another sample of the same person, matched by shared clones.

V gene TRBV28 combines with J gene TRBJ1-3; D is unresolved. Between the trimmed V and J ends, which lost 3 bases and 0 bases, there was a span of 12 bases. The germline V gene encodes CDR1 MDHEN and CDR2 SYDVKM. The CDR3 has 16 amino acids. CDR3 sequence (DNA): TGTGCCAGCAGTTTGGCGGCAGGTCCCTCTGGAAACACCATATATTTT. Protein: CASSLAAGPSGNTIYF.

This chain connects TRBV2 to TRBJ2-3; weak D call: TRBD2 (7 bases). The CDR3 totals 14 residues. Trimming cost V 8 bases and J 2 bases, with 14 bases left between them. The germline V gene has CDR1 SNHLY and CDR2 FYNNEI. As DNA, the CDR3 is TGTGCCAGCCGCCGAGGGGGGGCCACAGATACGCAGTATTTT. Its translation: CASRRGGATDTQYF.

This clonotype was found many times. The chain uses TRBV7-3 and TRBJ2-3; no reliable D call. V was shortened by 5 bases and J by 2 bases, with 11 bases between the two germline ends. Per the germline V gene, CDR1 is SGHTA and CDR2 is FQGTGA. There are 14 residues in the CDR3. In DNA form, the CDR3 reads TGTGCCAGCAGCCCAATAGGCATCACAGATACGCAGTATTTT. Residues: CASSPIGITDTQYF. The whole variable domain, remainder taken from reference TRBV7-3 and TRBJ2-3, is GAGVSQTPSNKVTEKGKYVELRCDPISGHTALYWYRQSLGQGPEFLIYFQGTGAADDSGLPNDRFFAVRPEGSVSTLKIQRTERGDSAVYLCASSPIGITDTQYFGPGTRLTVL.

This clonotype appeared many times. The J gene is TRBJ2-5, the V gene TRBV7-2; 14 bases line up with TRBD2. Trimming took 6 bases from V and 5 from J; bases not matched to a gene: 5. The CDR3 spans 15 residues. CDR1 and CDR2 from the germline V gene are SGHTA and FQGNSA. The CDR3 protein is CASSRLAGGRETQYF. The CDR3 bases are TGTGCCAGCAGTCGACTAGCGGGAGGGCGGGAGACCCAGTACTTC. Using reference TRBV7-2 and TRBJ2-5 for the parts outside the CDR3, the full variable domain is GAGVSQSPSNKVTEKGKDVELRCDPISGHTALYWYRQSLGQGLEFLIYFQGNSAPDKSGLPSDRFSAERTGGSVSTLTIQRTQQEDSAVYLCASSRLAGGRETQYFGPGTRLLVL.

With regard to this clonotype: An end of the junction does not agree with germline; a read error may underlie this. CDR3 bases: TGCGCCAGCAGCCCGACCGCGGGGTGGGGGGACTCGTCGACACCCGGGGAGCTGTTTTTT. Translation gives CASSPTAGWGDSSTPGELFF. The V and J genes are TRBV5-5 and TRBJ2-2; possible D gene TRBD2, 6 bases. CDR3 length: 20 residues. Germline V gives CDR1 SGHKS, CDR2 YYEKEE (reference sequence).

This clonotype was observed at least ten times. CDR3 region: CASSLTGPNTEAFF. The DNA of the CDR3 is TGTGCCAGCAGTTTGACAGGGCCGAACACTGAAGCTTTCTTT. The gene calls are TRBV6-2 or TRBV6-3 and TRBJ1-1; TRBD1 agrees at 7 bases. Germline V gene data show CDR1 as MNHEY and CDR2 as SVGEGT. The CDR3 extends over 14 amino acids. The V and J ends lost 4 bases and 1 base, in that order; junction bases with no gene match: 3.

This clonotype was counted between two and nine times. The V gene is TRBV7-6, the J gene TRBJ2-1; D assignment may be TRBD1 or TRBD2 (6 bases each). Germline assignment: CDR1 SGHVS and CDR2 FNYEAQ. CDR3 length equals 12 residues. V gave up 5 bases and J gave up 11 bases, with 13 bases separating them. The CDR3 loop reads CASSATGTQQFF. CDR3 coding DNA: TGTGCCAGCAGCGCTACAGGGACTCAGCAGTTCTTC. The full variable domain, in which reference TRBV7-6 and TRBJ2-1 provide the parts outside the CDR3, is GAGVSQSPRYKVTKRGQDVALRCDPISGHVSLYWYRQALGQGPEFLTYFNYEAQQDKSGLPNDRFSAERPEGSISTLTIQRTEQRDSAMYRCASSATGTQQFFGPGTRLTVL.

This clonotype occurred many times. V usage is TRBV3-1 and J usage is TRBJ1-1; 10 nucleotides match TRBD1. The CDR3 covers 14 residues. The germline CDR1 and CDR2 sequences are LGHDT and YNNKEL (reference sequence). Germline trimming cut 2 bases from V and 10 bases from J; bases unmatched to any gene: 7. The CDR3 DNA reads as TGTGCCAGCAGCCAACGGGACAGGGGTTACGGAGCTTTCTTT. This encodes CASSQRDRGYGAFF.

This clonotype occurred many times. The rearrangement uses TRBV20-1 and TRBJ2-5; 14 positions agree with TRBD2. Trimming removed 3 bases from V and 5 bases from J; junction bases left unmatched: 5. Germline V gene sequence: CDR1 DFQATT, CDR2 SNEGSKA (reference sequence). This CDR3 spans 15 amino acids. The CDR3 DNA reads as TGCAGTGCTAGTAAGGGACTAGCGGGAGAGGAGACCCAGTACTTC. Translation gives CSASKGLAGEETQYF.

This clonotype appeared many times. The chain has TRBV5-1 and TRBJ1-1; no clear D gene. CDR3 size: 13 residues. Germline CDR1 SGHRS, CDR2 YFSETQ. Trimming took 3 bases from V and 3 from J, leaving 9 bases between them. The CDR3 DNA is TGCGCCAGCAGCTCCAATAGCTACACTGAAGCTTTCTTT. Amino acid sequence: CASSSNSYTEAFF.

This clonotype was seen more than once but under ten times. The chain links TRBV18 to TRBJ2-3; no clear D gene. The V end was cut by 4 bases, the J end by 2 bases, with 4 bases between. The CDR3 is made up of 12 amino acids. Germline values: CDR1 KGHSH, CDR2 LQKENI. The CDR3 region has the DNA TGTGCCAGCTCACGACCCACAGATACGCAGTATTTT. Amino acid sequence: CASSRPTDTQYF.

This clonotype was detected many times. V gene TRBV5-6 combines with J gene TRBJ2-3; 8 nucleotides align to TRBD2. Looked up from germline, CDR1 is SGHDT and CDR2 is YYEEEE. After removal of 1 base from V and 3 bases from J, the junction contained 4 bases not matched to a gene. There are 15 residues in the CDR3. CDR3 sequence (DNA): TGTGCCAGCAGCTTGTCTGGCGGGAGGACAGATACGCAGTATTTT. Encoded protein: CASSLSGGRTDTQYF. Together with reference TRBV5-6 and TRBJ2-3, the CDR3 gives the full variable domain: DAGVTQSPTHLIKTRGQQVTLRCSPKSGHDTVSWYQQALGQGPQFIFQYYEEEERQRGNFPDRFSGHQFPNYSSELNVNALLLGDSALYLCASSLSGGRTDTQYFGPGTRLTVL.

This clonotype was counted ten times or more. The genes are TRBV9 and TRBJ2-5, with 11 bases fitting TRBD1. The CDR3 spans 15 residues. With V trimmed by 4 bases and J by 4 bases, 6 bases remained unmatched. Germline values: CDR1 SGDLS, CDR2 YYNGEE. CDR3 amino acids: CASSRTGGSGETQYF. Here the CDR3 DNA reads TGTGCCAGCAGCAGGACAGGGGGCTCTGGAGAGACCCAGTACTTC.

The chain recombines TRBV5-1 with TRBJ2-5; 7 positions match TRBD1. J lost 5 bases, V lost 3 bases, and 7 bases had no gene match. This CDR3 region has 14 residues. CDR1 and CDR2 (germline): SGHRS, YFSETQ. DNA for the CDR3: TGCGCCAGCAGCTATACAGGGGTTGGGGAGACCCAGTACTTC. As protein: CASSYTGVGETQYF.

This clonotype appeared a few times. The V gene is TRBV5-1, the J gene TRBJ1-1; D is unclear. V dropped 0 bases and J dropped 4 bases, with 10 bases sitting between them. Germline V CDR1 and CDR2: SGHRS, YFSETQ. CDR3 length equals 14 residues. Here the CDR3 reads CASSLGQQITEAFF. In nucleotides, the CDR3 is TGCGCCAGCAGCTTGGGTCAGCAAATCACTGAAGCTTTCTTT.

This clonotype was counted at least ten times. The rearrangement joins TRBV28 to TRBJ2-7, with D possibly TRBD2 on 6 matching bases. The germline V gene has CDR1 MDHEN and CDR2 SYDVKM. The CDR3 spans 15 residues. Trimming took 6 bases from V and 4 from J, leaving 19 bases between them. This chain's CDR3 is CASRAPGDGVYEQYF. Written as DNA, the CDR3 is TGTGCCAGCAGAGCCCCGGGAGATGGTGTTTACGAGCAGTACTTC.

The V call is TRBV18, the J call TRBJ2-2, with D unresolved. Trimming pared 3 bases from V and 8 bases from J, leaving 25 bases between. The CDR3 extends over 18 amino acids. The germline gives CDR1 KGHSH, CDR2 LQKENI. The chain's CDR3 is CASSPYPSPVMDGGELFF. The CDR3 DNA sequence: TGTGCCAGCTCACCCTACCCCAGCCCGGTTATGGACGGAGGGGAGCTGTTTTTT.